The rows below give T cell receptor beta chains drawn from one sample of a study of cytomegalovirus exposure and HLA in healthy donors. Only in-frame clones appear in the TCRdb table, and some are missing; sequencing was by immunoSEQ multiplex PCR. This table has some 180,000 clones, roughly 79% appearing once. Sequences were obtained from PBMCs. Receptor source: a male donor in good health and CMV-seronegative. The CDR3 runs from the conserved cysteine through the conserved F or W. The D gene is left open where the match is weak. Where a row states a size, it is once, few, many or the class of an expanded clone; other rows omit it.

>NA|NA|TRBJ2-3|TRBV4-2
CASSQETSSTDTQYF
TGTGCCAGCAGCCAAGAAACTAGCAGCACAGATACGCAGTATTTT
>NA|NA|TRBJ1-5|TRBV7-6
CASSLALEGTQHF
TGTGCCAGCAGCTTAGCGCTTGAGGGTACCCAGCATTTT
>TRBD2|NA|TRBJ2-1|TRBV28
CASSLGGTSGDNEQFF
TGTGCCAGCAGTTTAGGAGGGACTAGCGGTGACAATGAGCAGTTCTTC
>TRBD1|NA|TRBJ1-2|TRBV28
CASSRTGYGYTF
TGTGCCAGCAGTCGGACAGGATATGGCTACACCTTC
>NA|NA|TRBJ2-7|TRBV30
CAWSSGGYEQYF
TGTGCCTGGAGCTCAGGAGGCTACGAGCAGTACTTC
>TRBD2|NA|TRBJ2-7|TRBV27
CASSSRGTSGAYEQYF
TGTGCCAGCAGTTCACGGGGGACTAGCGGGGCCTACGAGCAGTACTTC
>NA|NA|TRBJ2-3|TRBV7-3
CASSTSGADTQYF
TGTGCCAGCAGCACTTCAGGGGCAGATACGCAGTATTTT
>NA|NA|TRBJ2-2|TRBV13
CASSRQGTGELFF
TGTGCCAGCAGTCGTCAGGGCACCGGGGAGCTGTTTTTT
>NA|once|TRBJ1-6|TRBV28
CAGQAYNSPLHF
TGTGCGGGCCAGGCCTATAATTCACCCCTCCACTTT
>NA|NA|TRBJ2-7|TRBV7-2
CASSLAGVITYEQYF
TGTGCCAGCAGCTTAGCGGGAGTAATCACCTACGAGCAGTACTTC
>NA|NA|TRBJ1-2|TRBV28
CASSLLTQMRYGYTF
TGTGCCAGCAGTTTATTGACCCAGATGAGGTATGGCTACACCTTC
>NA|NA|TRBJ2-5|TRBV30
CAWTGQETQYF
TGTGCCTGGACAGGGCAAGAGACCCAGTACTTC
>TRBD2|NA|TRBJ2-1|TRBV5-4
CASSLIGGAGNEQFF
TGTGCCAGCAGCTTGATCGGGGGGGCAGGGAATGAGCAGTTCTTC
>NA|NA|TRBJ2-5|TRBV30
CAWSGGETQYF
TGTGCCTGGAGTGGAGGCGAGACCCAGTACTTC
>NA|few|TRBJ1-2|TRBV28
CASTLWGGVFAYGYTF
TGTGCCAGCACCCTATGGGGGGGGGTTTTTGCCTATGGCTACACCTTC
>NA|NA|TRBJ1-5|TRBV6-1
CASSSRGDNQPQHF
TGTGCCAGCAGTTCCAGAGGAGATAATCAGCCCCAGCATTTT
>NA|NA|TRBJ1-5|TRBV4-1
CASSQDPQGHGQPQHF
TGCGCCAGCAGCCAAGACCCCCAGGGACACGGACAGCCCCAGCATTTT
>NA|NA|TRBJ2-1|TRBV6-5
CASSYSREYEQFF
TGTGCCAGCAGTTACTCGAGGGAATATGAGCAGTTCTTC
>TRBD1|NA|TRBJ1-1|TRBV19
CATSRDRGQETEAFF
TGTGCCACCTCCCGGGACAGGGGCCAAGAAACTGAAGCTTTCTTT
>TRBD1|NA|TRBJ1-5|TRBV18
CASSSTGGNQPQHF
TGTGCCAGCTCATCAACAGGGGGCAATCAGCCCCAGCATTTT
>NA|NA|TRBJ1-4|TRBV30
CAWSAGRVVTNEKLFF
TGTGCCTGGAGTGCAGGCAGGGTCGTCACTAATGAAAAACTGTTTTTT
>NA|NA|TRBJ2-7|TRBV2
CASKGGRSYEQYF
TGTGCCAGCAAGGGCGGGCGTTCCTACGAGCAGTACTTC
>NA|NA|TRBJ2-7|TRBV11-2
CASSLTQHEQYF
TGTGCCAGCAGCCTAACACAGCACGAGCAGTACTTC
>NA|NA|TRBJ2-1|TRBV20-1
CSARLSNEQFF
TGCAGTGCTAGATTGTCTAATGAGCAGTTCTTC
>TRBD2|few|TRBJ2-1|TRBV2
CASMVGGSGSYEQFF
TGTGCCAGCATGGTTGGAGGGAGCGGGAGCTATGAGCAGTTCTTC
>TRBD1|NA|TRBJ1-6|TRBV10-3
CAISYGQGELGSPLHF
TGTGCCATCAGTTACGGACAGGGTGAGTTGGGGTCACCCCTCCACTTT
>NA|NA|TRBJ2-1|TRBV9
CASSVAGSVHNEQFF
TGTGCCAGCAGCGTAGCTGGGAGCGTCCACAATGAGCAGTTCTTC
>NA|NA|TRBJ1-5|TRBV5-1
CASSPLAGAPGPQHF
TGCGCCAGCAGCCCATTGGCAGGGGCCCCTGGGCCCCAGCATTTT
>TRBD1|NA|TRBJ1-2|TRBV29-1
CSVEQGYYGYTF
TGCAGCGTCGAACAGGGGTACTATGGCTACACCTTC
>TRBD2|NA|TRBJ2-3|TRBV28
CASSHPLGLAGGLTDTQYF
TGTGCCAGCAGTCACCCTCTGGGACTAGCGGGAGGTTTGACAGATACGCAGTATTTT